This TCR beta chain was observed in a study of blood T cell repertoires in COVID-19. Overall study context: COVID-19 samples, acute and convalescent, were from the United States, Italy and Spain. From T cells, B-cell-depleted T cells, or PBMCs came the material, which was cDNA or gDNA.

Per the study methods: How many nucleated cells were present was estimated from reference gene primer amplification. Produced via immunoSEQ multiplex PCR; TCRdb's table is partial and in-frame only. V and J calls and clone size are copied from that table; D and trimming were computed from the DNA. Here the sample spans roughly 140,000 clones, over 75% being singletons. V was pared by 3 bases and J by 6 bases, with 5 bases between. The CDR3 contains 12 residues. CDR1 is LNHDA and CDR2 is SQIVND in the germline V gene (reference sequence). This clone has a single count. Material: peripheral blood. The V and J genes are TRBV19 and TRBJ2-2; no firm D call. The clonotype comes from a woman in her thirties or forties with acute or convalescent COVID-19. The CDR3 bases are TGTGCCAGTAGTATGCTAGCCGGGGAGCTGTTTTTT. Protein product: CASSMLAGELFF. The variable domain in full, completed from reference TRBV19 and TRBJ2-2, reads DGGITQSPKYLFRKEGQNVTLSCEQNLNHDAMYWYRQDPGQGLRLIYYSQIVNDFQKGDIAEGYSVSREKKESFPLTVTSAQKNPTAFYLCASSMLAGELFFGEGSRLTVL.